These 6 T cell receptor beta chains were all obtained from the same sample, sequenced in a study of identical twins. TCRdb processed the 5' RACE reads anew with MiXCR; each CDR3 protein has one entry. The sample includes about 220,000 distinct CDR3 sequences, around a tenth of them seen just once. The sequenced sample was memory (CD45RO+) T cells sorted from blood. These receptors were taken from a woman between 18 and 30 years old in good health.

In its sample, this clonotype was seen many times. V and J are TRBV7-8 and TRBJ2-1, with 8 bases fitting TRBD2. The CDR3 covers 18 residues. Germline V gene sequence: CDR1 SGHVS, CDR2 FQNEAQ. J was trimmed by 7 bases and V by 0 bases; bases with no gene match: 14. The CDR3 loop reads CASSLARRLARGQNEQFF. In DNA, the CDR3 is TGTGCCAGCAGCTTAGCCCGAAGACTAGCGAGGGGACAAAATGAGCAGTTCTTC.

The CDR3 bases are TGTGCCAGCAGCGTAGCTACGGGAAGGGAGGAGCTGTTTTTT. It translates to CASSVATGREELFF. This chain uses TRBV9 with TRBJ2-2, with a weak D call TRBD2 (5 bases). CDR1 SGDLS and CDR2 YYNGEE come from the germline V gene. V lost 0 bases and J 10 bases, leaving 13 bases between the germline ends. The CDR3 is 14 amino acids.

On this clonotype: At one of its ends the junction is not consistent with the germline gene, which may arise from a read error. V is TRBV7-7 and J is TRBJ2-5, with D possibly TRBD2 on 5 matching bases. There are 15 residues in the CDR3. Germline loops: CDR1 SSHAT, CDR2 FNYEAQ (reference sequence). CDR3 coding DNA: TGTGCTAGCAGCCCCAACTTGGAGGCGATTGAGACCCAGTACTTC. It yields the protein CASSPNLEAIETQYF. Based on the CDR3 plus reference TRBV7-7 and TRBJ2-5, the full variable domain is GAGVSQSPRYKVTKRGQDVTLRCDPISSHATLYWYQQALGQGPEFLTYFNYEAQPDKSGLPSDRFSAERPEGSISTLTIQRTEQRDSAMYRCASSPNLEAIETQYFGPGTRLLVL.

This clonotype has ten or more counts. The chain uses TRBV7-2 and TRBJ2-1; D is perhaps TRBD2 (5 bases). Germline V lookup: CDR1 SGHTA, CDR2 FQGNSA. This CDR3 has 14 amino acids. The germline V and J ends were trimmed by 2 bases and 8 bases, with 13 bases remaining between them. CDR3 nucleotide sequence: TGTGCCAGCAGCTTATGGACTCCAAGGGATGAGCAGTTCTTC. Its translation is CASSLWTPRDEQFF.

This clonotype was detected ten times or more. The chain couples TRBV7-2 to TRBJ1-2, with D perhaps TRBD1 (6 bases). V was cut by 2 bases and J by 2 bases, with 6 bases left in between. Germline V gene lookup returns CDR1 SGHTA and CDR2 FQGNSA. This CDR3 region has 13 residues. CDR3 protein: CASSLQGNYGYTF. CDR3 in DNA: TGTGCCAGCAGCTTACAGGGGAACTATGGCTACACCTTC.

V gene TRBV9 combines with J gene TRBJ2-7; TRBD2 matches 9 bases. This CDR3 has 16 amino acids. Looked up from germline, CDR1 is SGDLS and CDR2 is YYNGEE. V shed 0 bases and J 5 bases; nucleotides not matched to a gene: 9. CDR3 DNA: TGTGCCAGCAGCGTAGTCGGCGGGAGGGGTAATCACGAGCAGTACTTC. It specifies CASSVVGGRGNHEQYF.